This TCR beta chain was documented in a study of identical twins. A word on this clonotype: Its matching antigen is unknown.

Trimming removed 4 bases from V and 6 bases from J, with 16 bases in between. Germline loops: CDR1 SGHTA, CDR2 FQGNSA. The CDR3 extends over 14 amino acids. From the 5' RACE reads, TCRdb called clonotypes with MiXCR, one entry per CDR3 protein. Found here are some 440,000 distinct CDR3 sequences, about 24% of them singletons; the top ten hold about 2.7%. General study results and limits: Out-of-frame alpha sequences common to twins exhibited an excess of low generation probability. In cord blood, abundant beta clonotypes had fewer insertions; memory showed no trend.

The data also belong to a second study, concerning T cells expressing NK-cell markers. From that second work: In 5 or 6 donors, dominant CD3+CD56+NKG2C+ clonotypes ranked among the top 10 CD8+ clonotypes. In several donors, dominant clonotypes made up about 28.3-65% of CD3+CD56-NKG2C+ cells.

The sequence was collected from a woman between 18 and 29 years old in good health. Input material: CD4+ T cells sorted from blood. The V call is TRBV7-2, the J call TRBJ2-7, with D tentatively TRBD1 or TRBD2 (5 bases each). In DNA, the CDR3 is TGTGCCAGCAGCTCGGGACCCCTGGGGAGCGAGCAGTACTTC. Translated, it gives CASSSGPLGSEQYF.